The 16 T cell receptor beta chains given below trace back to one sample, sequenced in a study of cytomegalovirus exposure and HLA in healthy donors. With 60 Vbeta and 13 Jbeta primers, the PCR was carried out. Only in-frame clones appear in the TCRdb table, and some are missing; sequencing was by immunoSEQ multiplex PCR. The sample includes some 110,000 clones. Sequenced: PBMCs. The receptors come from a man aged 30-40 years in good health and CMV-seronegative.

The J gene is TRBJ1-1, the V gene TRBV11-1; 10 bases map to TRBD1. The CDR3 contains 14 residues. J was trimmed by 5 bases and V by 6 bases; bases with no gene match: 6. Germline V gene sequence: CDR1 SGHAT, CDR2 FQDESV (reference sequence). The CDR3 DNA is TGTGCCAGCAGACACGGACAGGGGGATACTGAAGCTTTCTTT. Its translation is CASRHGQGDTEAFF.

The V and J genes are TRBV5-6 and TRBJ2-5, with 7 positions matching TRBD2. The J call is doubtful: the DNA matches TRBJ2-7 better. This CDR3 has 13 residues. Germline CDR1 reads SGHDT; CDR2 reads YYEEEE. CDR3 protein: CASSLVAGHEQYF. The DNA for the CDR3 is TGTGCCAGCAGCTTGGTAGCGGGCCACGAGCAGTACTTC.

V and J are TRBV4-1 and TRBJ1-6; 11 bases map to TRBD1. From germline, CDR1 is MGHRA and CDR2 YSYEKL. This CDR3 spans 17 amino acids. Unmatched junction bases numbered 11, after V lost 4 bases and J lost 9 bases. CDR3 DNA sequence: TGCGCCAGCAGCCTCCGGGACAGGGGGGGGCCCGGTTCACCCCTCCACTTT. It translates to CASSLRDRGGPGSPLHF.

The CDR3 DNA reads TGCGCCAGCAGCTTGGACAGTCCTAACACTGAAGCTTTCTTT. Translating it yields CASSLDSPNTEAFF. This sequence joins TRBV5-1 and TRBJ1-1; D remains ambiguous. This CDR3 is 14 amino acids long. The germline gives CDR1 SGHRS, CDR2 YFSETQ. Trimming took off 0 bases at V and 2 bases at J, with 8 bases between the two ends.

This chain joins TRBV27 and TRBJ2-3; TRBD2 is a possible D gene (6 bases). Germline CDR1 and CDR2: MNHEY and SMNVEV (reference sequence). The V end was cut by 7 bases, the J end by 0 bases, with 17 bases between. The CDR3 consists of 16 residues. The CDR3 loop is CASTVRGYTSTDTQYF. The CDR3 bases are TGTGCCAGCACCGTCCGGGGGTATACTAGCACAGATACGCAGTATTTT.

The gene calls are TRBV5-1 and TRBJ1-3; possibly TRBD1 for D (5 bases). This CDR3 comprises 14 residues. Germline V gene sequence: CDR1 SGHRS, CDR2 YFSETQ. Trimming stripped 5 bases from V and 1 base from J, with 10 bases between. The CDR3, as DNA: TGCGCCAGCAGTTCCCAGGGATCTGGAAACACCATATATTTT. Protein product: CASSSQGSGNTIYF.

The chain employs TRBV7-9 and TRBJ1-3; TRBD1 might be the D (6 bases). V was pared by 1 base and J by 4 bases, with 14 bases between. CDR1 is SEHNR and CDR2 is FQNEAQ in the germline V gene (reference sequence). This CDR3 has 16 residues. The CDR3 nucleotides are TGTGCCAGCAGCTTAGGTTCAGGGGTGGACGGAAACACCATATATTTT. Amino acid sequence: CASSLGSGVDGNTIYF.

Concerning this clone itself: Within the sample, other DNA sequences also encode this same CDR3. V is TRBV5-1 and J is TRBJ2-6; perhaps TRBD2 as D (5 bases). The germline V and J ends were trimmed by 4 bases and 1 base, with 9 bases remaining between them. Germline assignment: CDR1 SGHRS and CDR2 YFSETQ. The CDR3 sequence is 15 residues long. CDR3 DNA sequence: TGCGCCAGCAGCACACTAGGATCTGGGGCCAACGTCCTGACTTTC. Amino acids: CASSTLGSGANVLTF.

The chain employs TRBV23-1 and TRBJ1-1; D perhaps matches TRBD1 (5 bases). TRBV23-1 is placed among ORFs of uncertain function. This CDR3 contains 17 residues. The V end was cut by 3 bases, the J end by 0 bases, with 17 bases between. The CDR3 is CASSHWDKQAMNTEAFF. The CDR3 DNA follows: TGCGCCAGCAGTCATTGGGATAAACAGGCTATGAACACTGAAGCTTTCTTT.

The rearrangement links TRBV7-9 to TRBJ2-2, with 10 positions matching TRBD1. J gave up 5 bases and V 10 bases, and 4 bases lay outside the gene matches. CDR3 length equals 13 residues. Germline-derived CDR1 and CDR2 are SEHNR and FQNEAQ (reference sequence). Here the CDR3 DNA reads TGTGCCAAGACAGGGGGCCGGACCGGGGAGCTGTTTTTT. This translates into CAKTGGRTGELFF.

The rearrangement links TRBV5-1 to TRBJ2-3; no reliable D call. The CDR3 totals 15 residues. V gave up 5 bases and J gave up 0 bases, with 13 bases separating them. Germline V gene data show CDR1 as SGHRS and CDR2 as YFSETQ. The CDR3 here is CASSPWAGSTDTQYF. The CDR3 nucleotides are TGCGCCAGCAGTCCCTGGGCAGGAAGCACAGATACGCAGTATTTT.

V usage is TRBV7-9 and J usage is TRBJ2-7; 9 positions agree with TRBD1. The CDR3 is 15 residues long. The V gene's germline CDR1 is SEHNR and CDR2 FQNEAQ (reference sequence). Trimming removed 5 bases from V and 2 bases from J; junction bases left unmatched: 7. The CDR3 DNA is TGTGCCAGCAGCCGCCGGGACAGGGATACCTACGAGCAGTACTTC. The encoded protein is CASSRRDRDTYEQYF.

This chain connects TRBV30 to TRBJ2-7; TRBD2 is a possible D gene (7 bases). V dropped 2 bases and J dropped 5 bases, with 16 bases sitting between them. Per germline, CDR1 GTSNPN and CDR2 SVGIG (reference sequence). The CDR3 spans 14 residues. The CDR3 coding sequence is TGTGCCTGGAGTCGGGGGGCAGGGGACCACGAGCAGTACTTC. It codes for CAWSRGAGDHEQYF.

The gene calls are TRBV6-5 and TRBJ1-5; the D gene is possibly TRBD1 (5 bases). V was pared by 0 bases and J by 6 bases, with 9 bases between. The CDR3 runs 14 residues. Germline V gene data show CDR1 as MNHEY and CDR2 as SVGAGI. The CDR3 sequence is CASSYSRGLQPQHF. CDR3 nucleotides: TGTGCCAGCAGTTACTCCCGGGGACTTCAGCCCCAGCATTTT.

The chain employs TRBV7-2 and TRBJ2-1; 7 nucleotides match TRBD1. Per the germline V gene, CDR1 is SGHTA and CDR2 is FQGNSA. With 4 bases clipped from V and 9 bases from J, the junction kept 12 bases outside the gene matches. The CDR3 extends over 15 amino acids. CDR3 sequence (DNA): TGTGCCAGCAGCTCTTCAGGGGGACAATCCGGTGAGCAGTTCTTC. Its translation is CASSSSGGQSGEQFF.

The V and J genes are TRBV6-5 and TRBJ1-6; D is ambiguous. Germline CDR1 reads MNHEY; CDR2 reads SVGAGI. V was pared by 2 bases and J by 9 bases, with 8 bases between. The CDR3 length is 13 residues. The CDR3 is CASSYESGSPLHF. In DNA form, the CDR3 reads TGTGCCAGCAGTTACGAGAGTGGTTCACCCCTCCACTTT.